Presented here are 16 T cell receptor beta chains from one specimen sequenced in a study of blood T cell repertoires in COVID-19. Generated by immunoSEQ multiplex PCR, the TCRdb table keeps only in-frame clones and is missing some. In the table there are roughly 100,000 clones, 91% of which are singletons. Specimen: peripheral blood. The origin of the receptors is a man between 18 and 29 years old with acute or convalescent COVID-19.

On this clone itself: Other DNA sequences in this sample translate to the same CDR3. V gene TRBV10-3 combines with J gene TRBJ1-2, with 8 bases that match TRBD1. Trimming at V came to 7 bases and at J to 3 bases, leaving 4 bases not matched to a gene. The CDR3 is 13 amino acids. The germline V gene encodes CDR1 ENHRY and CDR2 SYGVKD. The CDR3 bases are TGTGCCATCAATCCGGGACAGGACTATGGCTACACCTTC. Its translation is CAINPGQDYGYTF.

The chain joins TRBV7-9 to TRBJ1-4; no clear D. The CDR3 covers 14 residues. From germline, CDR1 is SEHNR and CDR2 FQNEAQ (reference sequence). The ends were cut back, 0 bases at V and 11 bases at J, with 13 bases in the middle. The CDR3 loop reads CASSLALGLGKLFF. DNA for the CDR3: TGTGCCAGCAGCTTAGCCCTGGGTCTCGGGAAACTGTTTTTT.

The rearrangement uses TRBV7-6 and TRBJ1-6, with TRBD1 as a possible D gene (6 bases). This CDR3 region has 15 residues. V gave up 6 bases and J gave up 8 bases, with 17 bases separating them. Germline lookup yields CDR1 SGHVS and CDR2 FNYEAQ. The CDR3 spells CASRGIQGRDSPLHF. CDR3 nucleotide sequence: TGTGCCAGCAGGGGCATACAGGGTCGGGATTCACCCCTCCACTTT.

The table lists this clone with a count of one. The chain recombines TRBV2 with TRBJ1-6; D is ambiguous. The V gene's germline CDR1 is SNHLY and CDR2 FYNNEI. V was cut by 7 bases and J by 7 bases, with 17 bases left in between. The CDR3 runs to 15 residues. In DNA, the CDR3 is TGTGCCAGCACCCCACGGTCGGCAGCGAATTCACCCCTCCACTTT. It specifies CASTPRSAANSPLHF.

The V and J genes are TRBV19 and TRBJ1-1; D remains ambiguous. The ends were cut back, 3 bases at V and 5 bases at J, with 13 bases in the middle. Germline CDR1 is LNHDA and CDR2 is SQIVND (reference sequence). This CDR3 is built from 14 residues. The CDR3: CASSIGGTGTEAFF. The CDR3 nucleotides read TGTGCCAGTAGTATCGGAGGAACGGGGACTGAAGCTTTCTTT.

The V and J genes are TRBV18 and TRBJ2-1; perhaps TRBD1 as D (6 bases). V dropped 6 bases and J dropped 2 bases, with 14 bases sitting between them. CDR3 length: 15 amino acids. Germline V gene sequence: CDR1 KGHSH, CDR2 LQKENI. CDR3 DNA: TGTGCCAGCTCCCAACAGGGCGTAACCTACAATGAGCAGTTCTTC. Translating it yields CASSQQGVTYNEQFF.

This chain links TRBV19 with TRBJ1-5; weak D call: TRBD1 (5 bases). Trimming left V 4 bases short and J 7 bases short, with 8 bases between. CDR3 size: 12 residues. Germline assignment: CDR1 LNHDA and CDR2 SQIVND (reference sequence). DNA for the CDR3: TGTGCCAGTAGTAGCGGGGACCAGCCCCAGCATTTT. As protein: CASSSGDQPQHF.

This chain links TRBV23-1 with TRBJ2-2, with 8 bases that match TRBD1. TRBV23-1 carries the ORF label, with uncertain function. V lost 5 bases and J lost 1; bases outside the gene matches: 0. The CDR3 extends over 14 amino acids. This CDR3 reads CASSGTGNTGELFF. The CDR3 DNA reads as TGCGCCAGCAGTGGGACAGGGAACACCGGGGAGCTGTTTTTT.

This rearrangement joins TRBV15 to TRBJ1-1; D call uncertain. The V and J ends lost 0 bases and 0 bases respectively, with 14 bases between them. Per the germline V gene, CDR1 is LNHNV and CDR2 is YYDKDF (reference sequence). The CDR3 runs to 17 residues. The CDR3 DNA sequence: TGTGCCACCAGCAGAGATAGCGGATTCTGGGTGAACACTGAAGCTTTCTTT. Translating it yields CATSRDSGFWVNTEAFF. Filled out from reference TRBV15 and TRBJ1-1, the complete variable domain reads DAMVIQNPRYQVTQFGKPVTLSCSQTLNHNVMYWYQQKSSQAPKLLFHYYDKDFNNEADTPDNFQSRRPNTSFCFLDIRSPGLGDTAMYLCATSRDSGFWVNTEAFFGQGTRLTVV.

This sequence joins TRBV7-6 and TRBJ2-5; 7 positions match TRBD1. The CDR3 totals 14 residues. V lost 4 bases to trimming and J lost 2 bases; unmatched junction nucleotides: 4. The germline V gene encodes CDR1 SGHVS and CDR2 FNYEAQ. This CDR3 is CASSWGTAQETQYF. DNA of the CDR3: TGTGCCAGCAGCTGGGGGACAGCTCAAGAGACCCAGTACTTC.

The V and J genes are TRBV9 and TRBJ1-1, with D possibly TRBD1 on 5 matching bases. V gave up 0 bases and J gave up 3 bases, with 12 bases separating them. The CDR3 has 15 residues. The V gene's germline CDR1 is SGDLS and CDR2 YYNGEE. Written as DNA, the CDR3 is TGTGCCAGCAGCGTAGAGGAGGGGCGCGACACTGAAGCTTTCTTT. Its protein is CASSVEEGRDTEAFF. The full variable domain, completed using reference TRBV9 and TRBJ1-1, is DSGVTQTPKHLITATGQRVTLRCSPRSGDLSVYWYQQSLDQGLQFLIQYYNGEERAKGNILERFSAQQFPDLHSELNLSSLELGDSALYFCASSVEEGRDTEAFFGQGTRLTVV.

V gene TRBV7-9 combines with J gene TRBJ1-2; D uncertain. Trimming stripped 1 base from V and 2 bases from J, with 20 bases between. Germline CDR1 is SEHNR and CDR2 is FQNEAQ (reference sequence). The CDR3 contains 18 residues. The CDR3 DNA follows: TGTGCCAGCAGCTTAGGGCCGTTCACAAGTTCAAGAAACTATGGCTACACCTTC. Its translation: CASSLGPFTSSRNYGYTF. The variable domain in full, completed from reference TRBV7-9 and TRBJ1-2, reads DTGVSQNPRHKITKRGQNVTFRCDPISEHNRLYWYRQTLGQGPEFLTYFQNEAQLEKSRLLSDRFSAERPKGSFSTLEIQRTEQGDSAMYLCASSLGPFTSSRNYGYTFGSGTRLTVV.

As for this clone: Other DNA sequences in the same sample also yield this CDR3. The chain is built from TRBV7-9 and TRBJ2-7, with 7 bases identical to TRBD1. Germline V gene sequence: CDR1 SEHNR, CDR2 FQNEAQ (reference sequence). Trimming took 2 bases from V and 1 from J; bases not matched to a gene: 5. The CDR3 loop spans 15 amino acids. The CDR3 region has the DNA TGTGCCAGCAGCTTATTAGCAGGGGGATCCTACGAGCAGTACTTC. This gives the protein CASSLLAGGSYEQYF.

The chain employs TRBV3-1 (or the pseudogene TRBV3-2) and TRBJ1-6; D may be TRBD1 (5 bases). The CDR3 has 16 residues. Trimming cost V 4 bases and J 0 bases, with 10 bases left between them. Germline V gives CDR1 LGHDT, CDR2 YNNKEL (reference sequence). CDR3 bases: TGTGCCAGCAGCCGAGGGGACTACTCCTATAATTCACCCCTCCACTTT. Its translation is CASSRGDYSYNSPLHF.

The chain couples TRBV5-1 to TRBJ2-5, with D possibly being TRBD1 (6 bases). The V gene lost 4 bases and the J gene lost 1 base, with 11 bases spanning the gap. The CDR3 length is 14 residues. Germline CDR1 is SGHRS and CDR2 is YFSETQ. Written as DNA, the CDR3 is TGCGCCAGCAGCATTGACAGGACCCAAGAGACCCAGTACTTC. Its protein product is CASSIDRTQETQYF.

This clone has only a few counts. This sequence joins TRBV24-1 and TRBJ1-6, with D unclear. Between the trimmed V and J ends, which lost 11 bases and 9 bases, there was a span of 16 bases. Per germline, CDR1 KGHDR and CDR2 SFDVKD. The CDR3 totals 13 residues. CDR3 in amino acids: CANPPGEPSPLHF. The CDR3 coding sequence is TGTGCCAACCCGCCCGGGGAGCCTTCACCCCTCCACTTT.